The present T cell receptor (beta chain) was sequenced within a study of T cells in Graves' hyperthyroidism and ophthalmopathy. This clonotype was seen a handful of times. Lactation, pregnancy, other autoimmune disease or uncontrolled infection led to exclusion of patients. From RNA transcripts, TCR beta CDR3 regions were amplified. With the HTBI primer set, the TCR CDR3 went through a first round of RT-PCR. TCRdb fed the multiplex PCR reads into MiXCR, producing one record per CDR3 protein. The data hold approximately 510,000 distinct CDR3 sequences, with under 25% observed a single time. The CDR3 has 15 amino acids. V was shortened by 5 bases and J by 0 bases, with 14 bases between the two germline ends. Germline V gene lookup returns CDR1 SGHDT and CDR2 YYEEEE.

The clonotype comes from a man between 18 and 29 years old with Graves' hyperthyroidism. This chain links TRBV5-6 with TRBJ1-1; tentatively, D is TRBD1 (5 bases). The specimen was blood. In DNA, the CDR3 is TGTGCCAGCAGGAGAGGGGCCGCCCTGAACACTGAAGCTTTCTTT. Its protein is CASRRGAALNTEAFF.